The clone carrying this TCR beta chain was counted many times. The data were taken from a study of T cells after yellow fever vaccination. Study details: Fractions of limited cellularity were prepared by means of SMART-Seq v4 Ultra Low Input.

This CDR3 comprises 12 residues. Trimming pared 6 bases from V and 9 bases from J, leaving 11 bases between. General study findings and limits: The study re-detected most primary-vaccination clones after the booster (around 96% CD4, roughly 90% CD8).

5'RACE template switching generated TCR cDNA, adding a universal primer site and UMIs. TCRdb reprocessed the 5' RACE reads via MiXCR and lists one record per CDR3 protein. The repertoire holds some 100,000 distinct CDR3 sequences, roughly 10% seen once, with roughly 15% in the top ten. The source was CD8+ T cells not binding an NS4B(214-222) dextramer, sorted from PBMCs, collected roughly 14 days after the first yellow fever vaccination. This sequence was found in a man aged 18 to 29 who received the YFV17D yellow fever vaccine. This chain uses TRBV12-3 or TRBV12-4 with TRBJ2-2; D gene uncertain. The CDR3 reads CASSPFGWELFF. The CDR3 region has the DNA TGTGCCAGCAGCCCCTTTGGCTGGGAGCTGTTTTTT.